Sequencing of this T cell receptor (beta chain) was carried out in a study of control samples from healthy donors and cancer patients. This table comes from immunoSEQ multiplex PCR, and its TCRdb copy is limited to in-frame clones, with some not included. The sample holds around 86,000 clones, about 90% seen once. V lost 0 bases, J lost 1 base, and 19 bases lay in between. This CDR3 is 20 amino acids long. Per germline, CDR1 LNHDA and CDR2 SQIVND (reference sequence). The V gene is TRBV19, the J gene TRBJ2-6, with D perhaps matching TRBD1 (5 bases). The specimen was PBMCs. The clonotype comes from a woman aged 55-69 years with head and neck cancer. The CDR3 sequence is CASSIDGSVGRFSGANVLTF. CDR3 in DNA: TGTGCCAGTAGTATAGATGGGTCTGTGGGGCGCTTTTCTGGGGCCAACGTCCTGACTTTC.